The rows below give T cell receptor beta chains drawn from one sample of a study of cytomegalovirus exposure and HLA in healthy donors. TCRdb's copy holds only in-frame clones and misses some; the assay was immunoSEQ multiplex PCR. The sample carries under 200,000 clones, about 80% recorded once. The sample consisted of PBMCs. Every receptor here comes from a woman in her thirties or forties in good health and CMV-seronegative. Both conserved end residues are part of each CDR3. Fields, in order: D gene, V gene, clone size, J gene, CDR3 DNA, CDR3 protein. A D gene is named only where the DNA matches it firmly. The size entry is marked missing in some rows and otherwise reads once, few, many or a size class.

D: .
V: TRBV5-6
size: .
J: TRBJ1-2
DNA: TGTGCCAGCAGCTTGGCGGGTCAGAACTATGGCTACACCTTC
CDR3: CASSLAGQNYGYTF

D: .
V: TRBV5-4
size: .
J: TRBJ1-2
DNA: TGTGCCAGCAGCGCCGAGATTGGGGGGAGGGCGCATGGCTACACCTTC
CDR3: CASSAEIGGRAHGYTF

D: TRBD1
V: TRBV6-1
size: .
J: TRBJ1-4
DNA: TGTGCCAGCAACGAGGGACAGGGGGCTAATGAAAAACTGTTTTTT
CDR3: CASNEGQGANEKLFF

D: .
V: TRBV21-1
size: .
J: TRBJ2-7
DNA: TGTGCCAGCACCGGCAGCACAGGAGACTACGAGCAGTACTTC
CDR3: CASTGSTGDYEQYF

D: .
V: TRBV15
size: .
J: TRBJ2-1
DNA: TGTGCCACCAGCAGAGATCTAGCTGGGGAGCAGTTCTTC
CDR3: CATSRDLAGEQFF

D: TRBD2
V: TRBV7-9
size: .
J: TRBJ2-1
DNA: TGTGCCAGCAGCTTAAGCCCGGGACTAGCGTTAGACAATGAGCAGTTCTTC
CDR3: CASSLSPGLALDNEQFF

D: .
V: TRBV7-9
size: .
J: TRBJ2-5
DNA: TGTGCCAGCAGCCCGTCGTCGGGGGAGACCCAGTACTTC
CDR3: CASSPSSGETQYF

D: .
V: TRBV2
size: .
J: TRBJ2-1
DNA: TGTGCCAGCAAAAGGCTAGGGGACAATGAGCAGTTCTTC
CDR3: CASKRLGDNEQFF

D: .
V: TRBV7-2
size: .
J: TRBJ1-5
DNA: TGTGCCAGCAGCCCATCAGATGATCAGCCCCAGCATTTT
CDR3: CASSPSDDQPQHF

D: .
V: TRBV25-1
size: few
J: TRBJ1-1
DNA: TGTGCCAGCAGTGAAGGCCCCCAGAACACTGAAGCTTTCTTT
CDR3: CASSEGPQNTEAFF

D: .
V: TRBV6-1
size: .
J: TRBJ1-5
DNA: TGTGCCAGCAGGGGAGGGAGGGTAGTTCAGCCCCAGCATTTT
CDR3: CASRGGRVVQPQHF

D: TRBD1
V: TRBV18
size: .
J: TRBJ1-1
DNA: TGTGCCAGCTCACCGGGGACAGGGACAGGCGGGGAAGCTTTCTTT
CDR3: CASSPGTGTGGEAFF

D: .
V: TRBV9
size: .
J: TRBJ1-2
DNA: TGTGCCAGCAGCGTACGGGGTAAAAATGGCTACACCTTC
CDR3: CASSVRGKNGYTF

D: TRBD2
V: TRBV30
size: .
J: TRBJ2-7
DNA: TGTGCCTGGAGTTCGAAACTAGCGGGACTCGACGAGCAGTACTTC
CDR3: CAWSSKLAGLDEQYF

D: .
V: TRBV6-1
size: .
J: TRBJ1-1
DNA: TGTGCCACCATTACGCCGGGGGGCGGAACTGAAGCTTTCTTT
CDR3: CATITPGGGTEAFF

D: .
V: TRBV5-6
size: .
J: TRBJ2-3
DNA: TGTGCCAGCAGCGGTCCGGGAGCCTTTGGAGATACGCAGTATTTT
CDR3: CASSGPGAFGDTQYF

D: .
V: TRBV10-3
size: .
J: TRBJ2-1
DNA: TGTGCCATCAGTTTAGATGACAATGAGCAGTTCTTC
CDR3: CAISLDDNEQFF

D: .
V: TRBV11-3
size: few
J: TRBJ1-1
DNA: TGTGCCAGCAGCTTCGTTAGAGGGGGCACTGAAGCTTTCTTT
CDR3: CASSFVRGGTEAFF

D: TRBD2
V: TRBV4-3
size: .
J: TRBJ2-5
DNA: TGCGCCAGCAGCCAGGGACTAGCCGGAGAGACCCAGTACTTC
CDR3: CASSQGLAGETQYF

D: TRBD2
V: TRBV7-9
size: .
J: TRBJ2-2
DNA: TGTGCCAGCAGCTCCGGTGCCTTAGCGGGAGGGACCGGGGAGCTGTTTTTT
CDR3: CASSSGALAGGTGELFF

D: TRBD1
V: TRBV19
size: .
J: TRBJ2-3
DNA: TGTGCCAGTAGTATTCAGGGGGCAGATACGCAGTATTTT
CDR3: CASSIQGADTQYF

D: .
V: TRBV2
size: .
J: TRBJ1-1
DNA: TGTGCCAGCAGTTCGGGGGGCGGAACTGAAGCTTTCTTT
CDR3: CASSSGGGTEAFF